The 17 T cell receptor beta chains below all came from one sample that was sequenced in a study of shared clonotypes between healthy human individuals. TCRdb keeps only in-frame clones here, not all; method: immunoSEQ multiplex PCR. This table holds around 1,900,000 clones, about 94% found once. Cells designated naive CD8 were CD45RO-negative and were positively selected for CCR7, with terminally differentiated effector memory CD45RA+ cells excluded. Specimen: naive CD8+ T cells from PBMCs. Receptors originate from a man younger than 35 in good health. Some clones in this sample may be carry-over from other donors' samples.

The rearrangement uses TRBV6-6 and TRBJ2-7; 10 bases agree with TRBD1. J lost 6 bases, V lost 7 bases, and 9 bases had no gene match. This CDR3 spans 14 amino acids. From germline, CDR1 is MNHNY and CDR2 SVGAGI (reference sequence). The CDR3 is CASTLRGDRGEQYF. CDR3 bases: TGTGCCAGCACCTTACGGGGGGACAGGGGCGAGCAGTACTTC.

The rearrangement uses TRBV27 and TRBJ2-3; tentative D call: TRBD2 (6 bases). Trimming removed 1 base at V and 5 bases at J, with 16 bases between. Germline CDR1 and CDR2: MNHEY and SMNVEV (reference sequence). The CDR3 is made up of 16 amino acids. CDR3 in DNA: TGTGCCAGCAGTTTATTAGGGACTGGGGGAGTAGATACGCAGTATTTT. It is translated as CASSLLGTGGVDTQYF.

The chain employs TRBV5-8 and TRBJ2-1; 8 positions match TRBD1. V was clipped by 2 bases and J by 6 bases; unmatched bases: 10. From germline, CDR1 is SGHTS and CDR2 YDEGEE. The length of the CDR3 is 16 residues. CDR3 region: CASSFTGGLGPNEQFF. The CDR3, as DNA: TGTGCCAGCAGCTTTACAGGGGGTTTAGGGCCCAATGAGCAGTTCTTC.

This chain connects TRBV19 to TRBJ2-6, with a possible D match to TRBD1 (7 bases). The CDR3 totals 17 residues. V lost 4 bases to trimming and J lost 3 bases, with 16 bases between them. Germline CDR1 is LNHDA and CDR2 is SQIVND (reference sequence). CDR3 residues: CASSTRTGGDGANVLTF. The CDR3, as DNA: TGTGCCAGTAGTACCAGGACAGGAGGGGATGGGGCCAACGTCCTGACTTTC.

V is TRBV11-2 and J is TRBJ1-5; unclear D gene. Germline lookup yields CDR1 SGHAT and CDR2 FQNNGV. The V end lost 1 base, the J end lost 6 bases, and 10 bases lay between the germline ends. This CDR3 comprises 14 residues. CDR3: CASSLVLGGQPQHF. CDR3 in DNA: TGTGCCAGCAGCTTAGTTTTGGGCGGTCAGCCCCAGCATTTT.

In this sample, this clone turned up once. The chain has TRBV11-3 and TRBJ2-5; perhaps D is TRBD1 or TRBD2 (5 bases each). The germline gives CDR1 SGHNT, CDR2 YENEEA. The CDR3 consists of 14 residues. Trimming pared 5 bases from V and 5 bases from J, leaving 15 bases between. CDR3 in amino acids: CASSPGPSLETQYF. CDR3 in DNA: TGTGCCAGCAGCCCGGGACCAAGTCTGGAGACCCAGTACTTC.

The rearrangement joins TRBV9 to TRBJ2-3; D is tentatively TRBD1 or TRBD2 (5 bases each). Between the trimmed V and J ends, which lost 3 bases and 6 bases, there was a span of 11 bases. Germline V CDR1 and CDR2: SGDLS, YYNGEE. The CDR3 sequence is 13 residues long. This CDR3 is CASSGGDRDTQYF. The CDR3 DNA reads TGTGCCAGCAGCGGTGGGGACCGGGATACGCAGTATTTT.

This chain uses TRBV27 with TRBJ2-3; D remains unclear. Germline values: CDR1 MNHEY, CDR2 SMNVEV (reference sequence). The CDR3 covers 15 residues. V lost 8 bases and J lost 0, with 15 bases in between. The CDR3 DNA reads TGTGCCAGCCACCCCCGCGGCGCTAGCACAGATACGCAGTATTTT. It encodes CASHPRGASTDTQYF.

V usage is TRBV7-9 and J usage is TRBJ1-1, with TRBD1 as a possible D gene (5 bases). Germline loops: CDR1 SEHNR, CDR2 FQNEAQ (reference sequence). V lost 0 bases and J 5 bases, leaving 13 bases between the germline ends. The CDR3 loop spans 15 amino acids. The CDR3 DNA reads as TGTGCCAGCAGCTTAGCCTCCGGGACCCGGACTGAAGCTTTCTTT. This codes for CASSLASGTRTEAFF.

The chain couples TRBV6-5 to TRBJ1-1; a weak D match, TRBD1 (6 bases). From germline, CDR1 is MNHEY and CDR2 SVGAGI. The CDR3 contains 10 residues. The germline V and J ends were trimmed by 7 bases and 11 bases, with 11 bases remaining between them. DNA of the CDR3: TGTGCCAGCATCCAGGGGCGCGCTTTCTTT. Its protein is CASIQGRAFF.

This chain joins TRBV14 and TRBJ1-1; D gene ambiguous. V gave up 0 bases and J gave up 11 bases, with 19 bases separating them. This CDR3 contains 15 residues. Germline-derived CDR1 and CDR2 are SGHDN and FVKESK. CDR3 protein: CASSQETPPWSEAFF. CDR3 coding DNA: TGTGCCAGCAGCCAAGAAACCCCTCCGTGGTCCGAGGCTTTCTTT.

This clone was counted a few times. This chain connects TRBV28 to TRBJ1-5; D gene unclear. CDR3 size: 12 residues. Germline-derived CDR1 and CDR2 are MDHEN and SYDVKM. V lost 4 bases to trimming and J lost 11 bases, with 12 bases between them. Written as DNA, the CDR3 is TGTGCCAGCAGTTCGCCCCGAGGAGCCCAGCATTTT. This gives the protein CASSSPRGAQHF. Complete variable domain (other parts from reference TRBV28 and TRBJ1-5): DVKVTQSSRYLVKRTGEKVFLECVQDMDHENMFWYRQDPGLGLRLIYFSYDVKMKEKGDIPEGYSVSREKKERFSLILESASTNQTSMYLCASSSPRGAQHFGDGTRLSIL.

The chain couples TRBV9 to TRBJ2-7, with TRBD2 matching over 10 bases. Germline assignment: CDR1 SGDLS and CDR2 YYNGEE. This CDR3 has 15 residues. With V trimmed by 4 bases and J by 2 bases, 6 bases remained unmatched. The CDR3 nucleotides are TGTGCCAGCAGCCCGGGAGCGGGAGGGGCCTACGAGCAGTACTTC. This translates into CASSPGAGGAYEQYF.

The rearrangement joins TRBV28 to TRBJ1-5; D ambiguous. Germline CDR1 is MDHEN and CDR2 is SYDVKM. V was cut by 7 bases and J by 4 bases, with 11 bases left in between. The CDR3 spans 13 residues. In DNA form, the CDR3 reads TGTGCCAGCACCTTTTTTAAAAATCAGCCCCAGCATTTT. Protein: CASTFFKNQPQHF.

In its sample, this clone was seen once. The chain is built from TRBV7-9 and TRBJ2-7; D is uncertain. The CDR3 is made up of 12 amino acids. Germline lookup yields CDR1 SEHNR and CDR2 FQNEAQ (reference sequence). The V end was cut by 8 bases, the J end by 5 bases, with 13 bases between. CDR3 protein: CASGSLGDEQYF. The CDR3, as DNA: TGTGCCAGCGGGTCCCTAGGAGACGAGCAGTACTTC.

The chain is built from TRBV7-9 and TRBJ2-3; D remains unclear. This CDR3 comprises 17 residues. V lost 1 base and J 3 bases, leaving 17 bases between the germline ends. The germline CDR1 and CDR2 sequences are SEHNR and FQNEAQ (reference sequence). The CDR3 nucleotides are TGTGCCAGCAGCTTAGGGAGAGAGGTCCCGTGGACAGATACGCAGTATTTT. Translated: CASSLGREVPWTDTQYF.

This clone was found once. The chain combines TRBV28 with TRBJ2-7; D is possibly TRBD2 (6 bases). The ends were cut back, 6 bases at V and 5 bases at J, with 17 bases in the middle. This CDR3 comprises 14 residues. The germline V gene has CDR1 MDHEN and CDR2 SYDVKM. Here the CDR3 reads CASSPTREIHEQYF. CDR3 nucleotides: TGTGCCAGCAGCCCCACCCGGGAGATTCACGAGCAGTACTTC.